This passage covers 2 T cell receptor beta chains from one sample sequenced in a study of T-cell reconstitution after alpha-beta-depleted transplantation in children. Unique molecular identifiers were used in preparing the TCRbeta library. TCRdb used MiXCR to reprocess the PCR reads, holding one entry per CDR3 protein. The sample shows over 85,000 distinct CDR3 sequences, about 5.6% of them seen only once. Sequencing was performed on PBMCs, mostly from graft donor cells, taken 60 days after TCRalphabeta/CD19-depleted stem cell transplant. Source of these receptors: a female patient aged 2 to 10 who had a stem cell transplant for Fanconi anemia, so the T cells may come from the graft donor.

V gene TRBV28 combines with J gene TRBJ1-2; no firm D call. V lost 5 bases and J lost 4, with 17 bases in between. The CDR3 has 15 residues. Germline-derived CDR1 and CDR2 are MDHEN and SYDVKM. CDR3 nucleotide sequence: TGTGCCAGCAGTCCCCCAGACGCAAACCCCTATGGCTACACCTTC. It specifies CASSPPDANPYGYTF.

A few counts support this clonotype. V and J are TRBV10-3 and TRBJ2-1; 7 nucleotides match TRBD2. Trimming removed 5 bases from V and 6 bases from J; junction bases left unmatched: 10. Germline V gene data show CDR1 as ENHRY and CDR2 as SYGVKD. The CDR3 length is 15 residues. CDR3 amino acids: CAISRPSGILNEQFF. CDR3 in DNA: TGTGCCATCAGTCGACCTAGCGGTATCCTCAATGAGCAGTTCTTC.